Shown below are 14 T cell receptor beta chains from a single sample sequenced in a study of graft-versus-host responses after intestinal transplantation. Sequencing used immunoSEQ multiplex PCR; TCRdb keeps in-frame clones, though not all of them. Of fewer than 50,000 clones in the sample, about 91% are singletons; the top ten hold 4.4%. Here the sequenced sample was PBMCs, taken 524 days after transplant. All receptors come from a human patient who received an intestinal transplant, so some T cells may come from the graft donor.

This clone was counted a few times. This chain uses TRBV28 with TRBJ2-2; 14 bases match TRBD2. With 3 bases clipped from V and 1 base from J, the junction kept 7 bases outside the gene matches. The CDR3 totals 19 residues. Germline-derived CDR1 and CDR2 are MDHEN and SYDVKM. DNA for the CDR3: TGTGCCAGCAGTTTTTCCGGGACTAGCGGGAGTCTGAACACCGGGGAGCTGTTTTTT. It specifies CASSFSGTSGSLNTGELFF.

This clone was seen a single time. The V and J genes are TRBV28 and TRBJ2-1; D might be TRBD1 (6 bases). The CDR3 contains 13 residues. The V end lost 6 bases, the J end lost 7 bases, and 13 bases lay between the germline ends. Per the germline V gene, CDR1 is MDHEN and CDR2 is SYDVKM. The CDR3 DNA sequence: TGTGCCAGCAGCTTCCCCAGGGGAAATGAGCAGTTCTTC. Translating it yields CASSFPRGNEQFF. The full variable domain, its missing parts supplied by reference TRBV28 and TRBJ2-1, is DVKVTQSSRYLVKRTGEKVFLECVQDMDHENMFWYRQDPGLGLRLIYFSYDVKMKEKGDIPEGYSVSREKKERFSLILESASTNQTSMYLCASSFPRGNEQFFGPGTRLTVL.

V and J are TRBV5-6 and TRBJ1-2; 11 bases agree with TRBD1. Germline CDR1 SGHDT, CDR2 YYEEEE. The CDR3 runs to 13 residues. The V and J ends lost 4 bases and 8 bases, in that order; junction bases with no gene match: 4. The CDR3 spells CASSTGTGGGYTF. CDR3 in DNA: TGTGCCAGCAGCACAGGGACAGGGGGAGGCTACACCTTC.

The rearrangement uses TRBV6-4 and TRBJ1-1, with TRBD1 identical over 9 bases. After removal of 7 bases from V and 6 bases from J, the junction contained 3 bases not matched to a gene. Germline CDR1 MRHNA, CDR2 SNTAGT. The CDR3 length is 12 residues. In DNA form, the CDR3 reads TGTGCCAGCAAAAACAGGGGGCCTGAAGCTTTCTTT. As protein: CASKNRGPEAFF.

The V and J genes are TRBV9 and TRBJ2-1, with 11 bases fitting TRBD1. CDR1 and CDR2 from the germline V gene are SGDLS and YYNGEE. The J segment lost 4 bases and the V segment lost 0 bases, leaving 3 bases of the junction unmatched. The CDR3 contains 16 residues. CDR3 in DNA: TGTGCCAGCAGCGTAGCCGGACAGGGGGCGTACAATGAGCAGTTCTTC. This sequence encodes CASSVAGQGAYNEQFF.

On this clone: This sample also contains other DNA sequences that code for the same CDR3. The V call is TRBV7-3, the J call TRBJ1-1, with D possibly being TRBD1 (6 bases). Trimming pared 3 bases from V and 1 base from J, leaving 6 bases between. The CDR3 runs to 13 residues. Per the germline V gene, CDR1 is SGHTA and CDR2 is FQGTGA. The CDR3 DNA is TGTGCCAGCAGCTTGGACAGGAACACTGAAGCTTTCTTT. It is translated as CASSLDRNTEAFF. The complete variable domain, with remaining parts taken from reference TRBV7-3 and TRBJ1-1, reads GAGVSQTPSNKVTEKGKYVELRCDPISGHTALYWYRQSLGQGPEFLIYFQGTGAADDSGLPNDRFFAVRPEGSVSTLKIQRTERGDSAVYLCASSLDRNTEAFFGQGTRLTVV.

The rearrangement joins TRBV4-1 to TRBJ2-1; TRBD2 agrees at 13 bases. Germline assignment: CDR1 MGHRA and CDR2 YSYEKL. V lost 4 bases, J lost 9 bases, and 6 bases stayed unmatched. This CDR3 is built from 15 residues. The CDR3 here is CASSRGLAGVGEQFF. Here the CDR3 DNA reads TGCGCCAGCAGCCGAGGACTAGCGGGAGTAGGTGAGCAGTTCTTC.

The J gene is TRBJ2-7, the V gene TRBV11-2; D gene unclear. V was trimmed by 5 bases and J by 5 bases, leaving 16 bases between them. The V gene's germline CDR1 is SGHAT and CDR2 FQNNGV. The CDR3 has 14 amino acids. DNA for the CDR3: TGTGCCAGCAGCCCCAAGATCGGCCGGGACGAGCAGTACTTC. Its translation is CASSPKIGRDEQYF.

V is TRBV7-9 and J is TRBJ2-5; 15 bases align to TRBD2. The V and J ends lost 4 bases and 3 bases, in that order; junction bases with no gene match: 9. The CDR3 is 18 amino acids. Germline V lookup: CDR1 SEHNR, CDR2 FQNEAQ (reference sequence). The CDR3 loop reads CASSSGLAGGGAKETQYF. CDR3 DNA: TGTGCCAGCAGCTCGGGACTAGCGGGAGGAGGGGCAAAAGAGACCCAGTACTTC.

The genes are TRBV30 and TRBJ1-1; D gene ambiguous. V lost 1 base and J 3 bases, leaving 9 bases between the germline ends. The length of the CDR3 is 13 residues. In germline, CDR1 is GTSNPN, CDR2 SVGIG (reference sequence). CDR3: CAWSGVGHTEAFF. CDR3 nucleotides: TGTGCCTGGAGTGGGGTCGGTCACACTGAAGCTTTCTTT. Complete variable domain (other parts from reference TRBV30 and TRBJ1-1): SQTIHQWPATLVQPVGSPLSLECTVEGTSNPNLYWYRQAAGRGLQLLFYSVGIGQISSEVPQNLSASRPQDRQFILSSKKLLLSDSGFYLCAWSGVGHTEAFFGQGTRLTVV.

The V gene is TRBV20-1, the J gene TRBJ1-2; D ambiguous. Trimming removed 3 bases from V and 6 bases from J, with 8 bases in between. The CDR3 runs to 11 residues. The V gene's germline CDR1 is DFQATT and CDR2 SNEGSKA (reference sequence). In DNA form, the CDR3 reads TGCAGTGCTAGCTCTGGGCATGGCTACACCTTC. Amino acid sequence: CSASSGHGYTF.

The chain couples TRBV7-8 to TRBJ2-3; 11 nucleotides match TRBD2. J gave up 4 bases and V 1 base, and 10 bases lay outside the gene matches. The CDR3 runs to 18 residues. Germline assignment: CDR1 SGHVS and CDR2 FQNEAQ. This CDR3 reads CASSLEASGRTVPDTQYF. The CDR3 bases are TGTGCCAGCAGCTTAGAGGCTAGCGGGAGGACTGTGCCAGATACGCAGTATTTT. The whole variable domain, filled in from reference TRBV7-8 and TRBJ2-3, reads GAGVSQSPRYKVAKRGQDVALRCDPISGHVSLFWYQQALGQGPEFLTYFQNEAQLDKSGLPSDRFFAERPEGSVSTLKIQRTQQEDSAVYLCASSLEASGRTVPDTQYFGPGTRLTVL.

The chain employs TRBV5-1 and TRBJ2-2; no reliable D call. Germline V gives CDR1 SGHRS, CDR2 YFSETQ. CDR3 size: 13 residues. The V and J ends lost 4 bases and 4 bases respectively, with 8 bases between them. Here the CDR3 DNA reads TGCGCCAGCAGCGCCTTATCCACCGGGGAGCTGTTTTTT. It is translated as CASSALSTGELFF.

The V call is TRBV9, the J call TRBJ1-3; D gene unclear. Per the germline V gene, CDR1 is SGDLS and CDR2 is YYNGEE. CDR3 length equals 15 residues. Trimming removed 0 bases at V and 4 bases at J, with 11 bases between. Here the CDR3 reads CASSVGWRGGNTIYF. The CDR3 DNA reads TGTGCCAGCAGCGTAGGATGGCGAGGGGGAAACACCATATATTTT.